This TCR beta chain is from a study of shared clonotypes between healthy human individuals (dated by TCRdb to 2019 to 2021). Looking at the study overall: A few men and two women, aged 18 to 49 years, made up the cohort. For each donor, three plates each were used for CD4 naive and CD4 memory, two plates were used for CD8 naive, and one plate was used for CD8 memory. The study deeply sequenced blood TCR repertoires of five healthy adults to estimate repertoire size and the extent of clonotype sharing between individuals. To increase sequencing depth and limit assay-specific biases, TCR repertoire library preparation and sequencing were carried out by different laboratories using diverse techniques. Per donor, leukapheresis produced somewhere between about 0.8 and 9 billion PBMCs.

Via the germline V gene, CDR1 is SGDLS and CDR2 YYNGEE. V trim: 3 bases; J trim: 4 bases; unmatched bases: 9. Taken from cysteine to phenylalanine, the CDR3 has 15 residues. The read is trimmed to its CDR3 DNA, 45 bases read in frame from base 1. Healthy HIV-negative adults with no recently reported acute infections or vaccinations were included as donors. Every donor was a Caucasian adult residing in Nashville, Tennessee, USA. CD4+ T cells were enriched by magnetic negative selection, after which naive cells were positively selected on CD45RA and the negative fraction was taken as the memory subset. After blood collection by leukapheresis, PBMCs were isolated using Ficoll-Histopaque density gradient centrifugation and then cryopreserved in the vapor phase of liquid nitrogen. Analytical flow cytometry was used to check the purity and quantity of each magnetically sorted T cell population. Genomic DNA was isolated from every sorted fraction and measured by UV absorbance on a Nanodrop 2000c.

Using the deep immunoSEQ assay, TCR CDR3 regions were amplified from genomic DNA by multiplex PCR. Extracted genomic DNA from each cell subset was spread evenly across all wells of several immunoSEQ 96-well plates, with each plate serving as a replicate. For sorted subsets, each replicate PCR was loaded with approximately 200 ng genomic DNA, equivalent to some 31,000 T cell genomes. Purified libraries were measured with a Qubit 3.0 fluorometer, size-checked on a Bioanalyzer 2100, and measured again with the KAPA Library Quantification kit. A separate single-read 150-cycle Illumina NextSeq 550 flow cell was used to sequence each immunoSEQ 96-well plate. Per the authors' processing: Because the immunoSEQ output included only junctional sequences and no quality scores, the filtering could not be the same as the filtering used for full-length reads. To assign V/J genes and CDR3, sequences were annotated using PyIR, a Python wrapper for IgBLAST v1.9, with IMGT germline references. Reads with weak V/J assignments (E-value above 1e-6), missing CDR3, stop codons, out-of-frame junctions, or ambiguous translated residues were removed. A V3J clonotype was defined by an identical inferred V gene, J gene, and CDR3 amino acid sequence. Percentage overlap between repertoires was computed as shared unique clonotypes divided by the size of the smaller repertoire. Three approaches were used to assess repertoire richness: RTK rarefaction, the Chao1 estimator, and Recon v2.1 estimates of unobserved clonotypes. Generation probabilities for all TCRbeta clonotypes obtained by the gDNA method from a handful of donors were computed using OLGA. Sourced from immuneACCESS, this table was stored by TCRdb with only in-frame sequences that have V and J called. A share of the clones is absent; for the studies checked, an unresolved V gene accounts for under half, and the remainder has no known explanation. Clone size and V and J calls were adopted from that table, with D and trimming inferred from the DNA. The table for this sample lists over 950,000 clones; roughly 80% of them were counted only once. The ten largest clones represent more than 0.85% of the sample.

Paper-wide results and their limitations: Naive subsets generally had larger estimated clonotype richness than memory subsets did. Based on pairwise subsampling, the degree of clonotype sharing among donors was expected to be affected by sequencing depth. Rarefaction of sorted-subset datasets indicated incomplete sequencing despite the large sequencing depth. Approximately 5% of naive CD4, roughly 3.5% of naive CD8, about 2.5% of memory CD4, and approximately 0.4% of memory CD8 clonotypes were shared across several donors. The small number of donors limited the genetic and exposure-history diversity represented. Sampling was restricted to blood, and TCR repertoires in tissue are likely to differ from TCR repertoires in blood. Clonotypes shared by all four sorted-subset donors showed higher generation probabilities than non-shared clonotypes.

Worth noting for this clone: Its antigen remains undetermined. No base qualities exist here, and no much larger clone lies one base off it.

The receptor was isolated from a man younger than 35 in good health. Some clones in this sample may be carry-over from other donors' samples. The rearrangement joined TRBV9 to TRBJ2-7, and 8 junction bases match TRBD2. Sequencing was done on a sample of memory CD4+ T cells from PBMCs. Explained via the paper, the cell subset or site label denotes: CD45RA-negative fraction. The CDR3 sequence is CASSGDGGARYEQYF. The nucleotide sequence is given as TGTGCCAGCAGCGGTGACGGGGGGGCGCGATACGAGCAGTACTTC.